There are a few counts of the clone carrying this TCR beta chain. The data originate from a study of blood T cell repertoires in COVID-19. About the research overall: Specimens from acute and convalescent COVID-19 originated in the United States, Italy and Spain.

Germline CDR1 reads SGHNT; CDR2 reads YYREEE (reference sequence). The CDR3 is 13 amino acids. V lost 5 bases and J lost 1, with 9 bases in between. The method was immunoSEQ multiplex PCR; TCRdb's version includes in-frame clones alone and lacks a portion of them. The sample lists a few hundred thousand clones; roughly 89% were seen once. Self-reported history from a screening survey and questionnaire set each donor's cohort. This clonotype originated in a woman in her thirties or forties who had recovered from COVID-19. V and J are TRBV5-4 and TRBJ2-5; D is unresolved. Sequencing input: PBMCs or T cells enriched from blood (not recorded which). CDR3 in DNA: TGTGCCAGCAGATTTAAGAGCCAAGAGACCCAGTACTTC. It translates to CASRFKSQETQYF.